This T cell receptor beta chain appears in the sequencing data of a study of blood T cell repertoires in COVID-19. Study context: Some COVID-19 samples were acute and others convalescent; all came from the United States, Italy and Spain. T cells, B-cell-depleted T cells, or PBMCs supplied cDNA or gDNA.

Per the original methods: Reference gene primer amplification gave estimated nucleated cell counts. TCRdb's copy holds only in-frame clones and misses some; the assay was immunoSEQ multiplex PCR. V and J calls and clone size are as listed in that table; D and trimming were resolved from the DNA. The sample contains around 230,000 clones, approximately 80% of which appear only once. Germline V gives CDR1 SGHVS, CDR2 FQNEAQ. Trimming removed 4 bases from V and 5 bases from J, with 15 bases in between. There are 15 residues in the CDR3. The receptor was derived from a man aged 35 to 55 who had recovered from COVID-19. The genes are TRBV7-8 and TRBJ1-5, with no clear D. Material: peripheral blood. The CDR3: CASSSVHEIDQPQHF. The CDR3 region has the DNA TGTGCCAGCAGCTCCGTTCACGAGATCGATCAGCCCCAGCATTTT.